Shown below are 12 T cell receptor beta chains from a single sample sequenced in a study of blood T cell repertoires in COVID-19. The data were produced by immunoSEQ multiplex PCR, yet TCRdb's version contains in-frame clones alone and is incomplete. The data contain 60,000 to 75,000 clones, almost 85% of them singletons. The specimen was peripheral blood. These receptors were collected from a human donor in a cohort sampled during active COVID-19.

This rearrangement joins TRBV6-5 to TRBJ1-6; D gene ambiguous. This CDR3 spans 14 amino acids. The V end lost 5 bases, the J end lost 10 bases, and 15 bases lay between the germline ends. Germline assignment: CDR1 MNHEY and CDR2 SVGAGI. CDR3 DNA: TGTGCCAGCAGTCGAGAGCCGACGGGATCACCCCTCCACTTT. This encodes CASSREPTGSPLHF.

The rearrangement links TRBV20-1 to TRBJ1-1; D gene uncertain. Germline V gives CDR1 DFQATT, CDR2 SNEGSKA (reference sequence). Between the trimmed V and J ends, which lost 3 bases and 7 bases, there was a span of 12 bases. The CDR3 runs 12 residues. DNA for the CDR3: TGCAGTGCTAGTTTGCAGACACTTGAAGCTTTCTTT. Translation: CSASLQTLEAFF.

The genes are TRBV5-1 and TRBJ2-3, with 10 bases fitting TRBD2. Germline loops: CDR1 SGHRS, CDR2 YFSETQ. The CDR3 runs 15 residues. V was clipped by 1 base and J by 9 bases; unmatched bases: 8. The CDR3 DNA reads TGCGCCAGCAGCTTGCTCGGGACTAGCGCTGAGACGCAGTATTTT. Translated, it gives CASSLLGTSAETQYF.

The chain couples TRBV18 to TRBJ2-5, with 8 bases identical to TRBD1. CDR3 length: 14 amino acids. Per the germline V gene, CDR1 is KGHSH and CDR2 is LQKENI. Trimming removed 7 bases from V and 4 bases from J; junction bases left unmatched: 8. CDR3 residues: CASCHGDRRETQYF. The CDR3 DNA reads TGTGCCAGCTGCCATGGGGACAGGCGAGAGACCCAGTACTTC.

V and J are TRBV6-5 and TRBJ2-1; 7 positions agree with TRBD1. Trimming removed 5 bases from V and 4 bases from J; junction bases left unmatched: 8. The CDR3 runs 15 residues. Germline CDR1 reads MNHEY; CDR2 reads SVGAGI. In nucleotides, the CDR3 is TGTGCCAGCAGTCCGGGAAGGGACAGATACAATGAGCAGTTCTTC. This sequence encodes CASSPGRDRYNEQFF.

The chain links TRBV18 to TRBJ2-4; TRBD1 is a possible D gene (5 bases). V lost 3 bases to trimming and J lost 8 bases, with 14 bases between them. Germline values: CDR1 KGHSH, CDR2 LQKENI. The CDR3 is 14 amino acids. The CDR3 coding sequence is TGTGCCAGCTCACCCTCTATAGGGGCGGACATTCAGTACTTC. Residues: CASSPSIGADIQYF.

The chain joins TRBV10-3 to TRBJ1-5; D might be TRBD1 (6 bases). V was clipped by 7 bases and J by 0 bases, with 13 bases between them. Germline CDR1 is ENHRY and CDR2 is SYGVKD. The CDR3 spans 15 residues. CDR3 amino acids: CAIKEGGPSNQPQHF. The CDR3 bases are TGTGCCATCAAGGAGGGGGGGCCTAGCAATCAGCCCCAGCATTTT.

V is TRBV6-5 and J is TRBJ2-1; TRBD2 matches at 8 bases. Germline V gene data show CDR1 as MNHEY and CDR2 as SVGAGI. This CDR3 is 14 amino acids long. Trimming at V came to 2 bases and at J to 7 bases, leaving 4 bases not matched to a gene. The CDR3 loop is CASSYGTSHNEQFF. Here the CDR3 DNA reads TGTGCCAGCAGTTACGGGACTAGTCATAATGAGCAGTTCTTC.

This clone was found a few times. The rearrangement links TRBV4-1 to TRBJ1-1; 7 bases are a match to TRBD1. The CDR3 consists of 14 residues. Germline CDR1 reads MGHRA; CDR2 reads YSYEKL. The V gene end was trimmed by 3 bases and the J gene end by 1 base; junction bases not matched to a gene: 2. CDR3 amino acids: CASSHRQGNTEAFF. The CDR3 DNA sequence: TGCGCCAGCAGCCATCGACAGGGGAACACTGAAGCTTTCTTT.

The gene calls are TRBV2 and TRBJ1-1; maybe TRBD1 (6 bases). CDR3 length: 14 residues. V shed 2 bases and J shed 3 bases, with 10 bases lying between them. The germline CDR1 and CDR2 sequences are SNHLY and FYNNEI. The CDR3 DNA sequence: TGTGCCAGCAGTGAACGGCAGGGGCACACTGAAGCTTTCTTT. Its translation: CASSERQGHTEAFF.

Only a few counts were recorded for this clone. The CDR3 protein is CASSLSSNQPQHF. The CDR3 region has the DNA TGCGCCAGCAGCTTGAGCAGCAATCAGCCCCAGCATTTT. This chain links TRBV5-1 with TRBJ1-5; no reliable D call. CDR1 SGHRS and CDR2 YFSETQ come from the germline V gene. CDR3 size: 13 residues. V was cut by 1 base and J by 1 base, with 3 bases left in between.

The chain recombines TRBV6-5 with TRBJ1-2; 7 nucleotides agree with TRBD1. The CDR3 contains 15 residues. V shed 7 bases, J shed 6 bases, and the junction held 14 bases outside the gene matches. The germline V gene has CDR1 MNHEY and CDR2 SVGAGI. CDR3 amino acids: CASNPGGGRGDGYTF. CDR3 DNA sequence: TGTGCCAGCAATCCAGGGGGTGGCAGGGGAGATGGCTACACCTTC.